Shown below are 27 T cell receptor beta chains from a single sample sequenced in a study of cytomegalovirus exposure and HLA in healthy donors. 60 Vbeta and 13 Jbeta primers were used in PCR. Sequencing was performed with immunoSEQ multiplex PCR; in TCRdb, only in-frame clones are kept and a portion is missing. This sample yields some 190,000 clones, of which approximately 80% are seen a single time; 13% to 15% belongs to the top ten. The specimen sequenced was PBMCs. The origin of the receptors is a woman in her 30s in good health and CMV-seropositive.

This chain uses TRBV29-1 with TRBJ1-2; D is unclear. V was shortened by 6 bases and J by 6 bases, with 14 bases between the two germline ends. The CDR3 is 12 amino acids. The germline CDR1 and CDR2 sequences are SQVTM and ANQGSEA. The CDR3 region has the DNA TGCAGCGTCCTTGGCGGAGACGATGGCTACACCTTC. This encodes CSVLGGDDGYTF.

In nucleotides, the CDR3 is TGTGCCAGCAGCTTGGACAGGGCCACAGATACGCAGTATTTT. Its protein is CASSLDRATDTQYF. The V and J genes are TRBV7-3 and TRBJ2-3; 8 bases are shared with TRBD1. CDR1 is SGHTA and CDR2 is FQGTGA in the germline V gene. V lost 3 bases to trimming and J lost 2 bases; unmatched junction nucleotides: 1. This CDR3 has 14 amino acids.

The J gene is TRBJ1-3, the V gene TRBV6-1; D unclear. CDR3 length equals 13 residues. The germline CDR1 and CDR2 sequences are MNHNS and SASEGT. V lost 6 bases, J lost 0 bases, and 6 bases lay in between. CDR3 amino acids: CASRAVSGNTIYF. CDR3 sequence (DNA): TGTGCCAGCAGGGCAGTCTCTGGAAACACCATATATTTT.

The chain has TRBV4-1 and TRBJ2-5, with 7 nucleotides matching TRBD2. J was trimmed by 9 bases and V by 4 bases; bases with no gene match: 14. CDR1 is MGHRA, CDR2 YSYEKL, per germline. CDR3 length equals 15 residues. The CDR3 coding sequence is TGCGCCAGCAGCCCGCAGCCTACGCGGGAGTTGTCCCAGTACTTC. Residues: CASSPQPTRELSQYF.

V gene TRBV19 combines with J gene TRBJ1-3; D may be TRBD1 (6 bases). The CDR3 runs 15 residues. Trimming took off 9 bases at V and 0 bases at J, with 15 bases between the two ends. CDR1 and CDR2 (germline): LNHDA, SQIVND (reference sequence). CDR3 DNA: TGTGCCAGCCGCACGGACAGACGCTCTGGAAACACCATATATTTT. Translation: CASRTDRRSGNTIYF.

The chain combines TRBV5-1 with TRBJ2-3; D is undetermined. The CDR3 has 13 amino acids. Trimming stripped 4 bases from V and 4 bases from J, with 10 bases between. Germline CDR1 SGHRS, CDR2 YFSETQ. The CDR3 here is CASSEEEADTQYF. DNA of the CDR3: TGCGCCAGCAGCGAGGAAGAGGCAGATACGCAGTATTTT. The variable domain in full, completed from reference TRBV5-1 and TRBJ2-3, reads KAGVTQTPRYLIKTRGQQVTLSCSPISGHRSVSWYQQTPGQGLQFLFEYFSETQRNKGNFPGRFSGRQFSNSRSEMNVSTLELGDSALYLCASSEEEADTQYFGPGTRLTVL.

This chain joins TRBV7-9 and TRBJ2-3; 10 bases agree with TRBD2. The CDR3 totals 17 residues. Germline trimming cut 5 bases from V and 5 bases from J; bases unmatched to any gene: 13. Germline-derived CDR1 and CDR2 are SEHNR and FQNEAQ (reference sequence). DNA of the CDR3: TGTGCCAGCAGCCCGAGCGGGGGGGGCTTCTCGGGAGATACGCAGTATTTT. It specifies CASSPSGGGFSGDTQYF.

The J gene is TRBJ2-3, the V gene TRBV6-1, with TRBD2 matching 9 bases. The germline gives CDR1 MNHNS, CDR2 SASEGT. V lost 8 bases and J lost 0; bases outside the gene matches: 6. The CDR3 has 15 amino acids. The CDR3 region has the DNA TGTGCCAGCCGGGAGACTAGCGGTAGCACAGATACGCAGTATTTT. Protein: CASRETSGSTDTQYF.

This chain connects TRBV5-4 to TRBJ2-1, with 14 positions matching TRBD2. The CDR3 covers 15 residues. Looked up from germline, CDR1 is SGHNT and CDR2 is YYREEE (reference sequence). Trimming took 4 bases from V and 15 from J; bases not matched to a gene: 12. CDR3 protein: CASSKGLAGEDGPFF. The CDR3 nucleotides are TGTGCCAGCAGCAAGGGACTAGCGGGAGAAGATGGTCCGTTCTTC.

The chain links TRBV7-9 to TRBJ1-4; D is unresolved. CDR1 is SEHNR, CDR2 FQNEAQ, per germline (reference sequence). V was pared by 5 bases and J by 15 bases, with 13 bases between. This CDR3 comprises 11 residues. The CDR3 DNA reads as TGTGCCAGCAGCCTCGGGTCAACCTTGTTTTTT. This codes for CASSLGSTLFF. The full variable domain, with the rest looked up from reference TRBV7-9 and TRBJ1-4, is DTGVSQNPRHKITKRGQNVTFRCDPISEHNRLYWYRQTLGQGPEFLTYFQNEAQLEKSRLLSDRFSAERPKGSFSTLEIQRTEQGDSAMYLCASSLGSTLFFGSGTQLSVL.

The V and J genes are TRBV14 and TRBJ2-7; D gene unclear. Trimming left V 1 base short and J 6 bases short, with 16 bases between. The CDR3 consists of 15 residues. Germline CDR1 reads SGHDN; CDR2 reads FVKESK. For the CDR3, the DNA is TGTGCCAGCAGCCAAGGCTTCTTCGGGTTTGGCGAGCAGTACTTC. Its protein product is CASSQGFFGFGEQYF.

The table lists this clone with a few counts. The chain employs TRBV5-4 and TRBJ1-3, with a weak D call TRBD1 (5 bases). Trimming took off 1 base at V and 4 bases at J, with 12 bases between the two ends. The CDR3 has 15 amino acids. The germline CDR1 and CDR2 sequences are SGHNT and YYREEE (reference sequence). The CDR3 region is CASSLLPGMGNTIYF. The DNA for the CDR3 is TGTGCCAGCAGCTTGTTGCCAGGGATGGGAAACACCATATATTTT.

The chain is built from TRBV5-6 and TRBJ1-4, with unresolved D. Trimming removed 0 bases from V and 5 bases from J, with 8 bases in between. Germline V gene data show CDR1 as SGHDT and CDR2 as YYEEEE. The CDR3 consists of 14 residues. The CDR3 DNA follows: TGTGCCAGCAGCTTGGCACAGATCAATGAAAAACTGTTTTTT. As protein: CASSLAQINEKLFF.

This sequence joins TRBV19 and TRBJ1-6, with D perhaps TRBD1 (5 bases). The germline V and J ends were trimmed by 5 bases and 9 bases, with 14 bases remaining between them. The CDR3 covers 14 residues. Germline V gene lookup returns CDR1 LNHDA and CDR2 SQIVND (reference sequence). The CDR3: CASSWAGSGSPLHF. Written as DNA, the CDR3 is TGTGCCAGTAGTTGGGCAGGGTCCGGTTCACCCCTCCACTTT.

This rearrangement joins TRBV5-5 to TRBJ2-1; TRBD2 matches at 8 bases. The CDR3 runs to 16 residues. CDR1 is SGHKS and CDR2 is YYEKEE in the germline V gene (reference sequence). The V segment lost 3 bases and the J segment 5 bases; nucleotides outside the gene matches: 10. CDR3 DNA sequence: TGTGCCAGCAGCTCTCCGGGACTAGATCTAAACAATGAGCAGTTCTTC. It codes for CASSSPGLDLNNEQFF.

The CDR3 nucleotides are TGTGCCAGCAGTTTAGACAGGGTCACAGATACGCAGTATTTT. It specifies CASSLDRVTDTQYF. The chain uses TRBV28 and TRBJ2-3; the match to TRBD1 covers 7 bases. After removal of 2 bases from V and 2 bases from J, the junction contained 1 base not matched to a gene. The germline gives CDR1 MDHEN, CDR2 SYDVKM. The CDR3 covers 14 residues.

This clone was counted a single time. This chain connects TRBV4-1 to TRBJ2-7, with 11 nucleotides matching TRBD2. The CDR3 contains 17 residues. After removal of 1 base from V and 2 bases from J, the junction contained 7 bases not matched to a gene. Germline CDR1 MGHRA, CDR2 YSYEKL. The DNA for the CDR3 is TGCGCCAGCAGCCAAGCCAACGTAGCGGGAGGGCCCTACGAGCAGTACTTC. Its translation is CASSQANVAGGPYEQYF.

The chain has TRBV18 and TRBJ1-2; a possible D gene is TRBD1 (5 bases). Germline V gives CDR1 KGHSH, CDR2 LQKENI. This CDR3 has 14 residues. V was cut by 2 bases and J by 3 bases, with 10 bases left in between. The CDR3: CASSPGQGDYGYTF. The CDR3 DNA reads TGTGCCAGCTCACCAGGGCAGGGCGACTATGGCTACACCTTC.

The genes are TRBV29-1 and TRBJ2-7; 12 bases line up with TRBD2. The CDR3 has 18 residues. V was pared by 6 bases and J by 0 bases, with 15 bases of the junction left unmatched. CDR1 SQVTM and CDR2 ANQGSEA come from the germline V gene. CDR3 coding DNA: TGCAGCGTCAAAGAGGGGCTAGCGGGAGGGCCCCGCTCCTACGAGCAGTACTTC. It translates to CSVKEGLAGGPRSYEQYF.

The chain recombines TRBV7-9 with TRBJ2-2; D not certain. Germline V gives CDR1 SEHNR, CDR2 FQNEAQ (reference sequence). Trimming took off 3 bases at V and 6 bases at J, with 5 bases between the two ends. This CDR3 region has 12 residues. The CDR3 DNA reads TGTGCCAGCAGCTTTGAGGCCGGGGAGCTGTTTTTT. Protein: CASSFEAGELFF.

This clone was seen only a few times. The chain is built from TRBV28 and TRBJ2-1, with D uncertain. The CDR3 length is 13 residues. V dropped 7 bases and J dropped 7 bases, with 14 bases sitting between them. CDR1 and CDR2 from the germline V gene are MDHEN and SYDVKM. The CDR3 loop is CASTWPPRNEQFF. The CDR3 region has the DNA TGTGCCAGCACCTGGCCTCCCCGAAATGAGCAGTTCTTC.

This clone turned up a few times. The rearrangement uses TRBV2 and TRBJ1-5, with 7 bases matching TRBD1. Germline V gives CDR1 SNHLY, CDR2 FYNNEI. V gave up 3 bases and J gave up 9 bases; unmatched junction bases: 14. CDR3 size: 16 residues. This CDR3 reads CASSENRGRGGRPQHF. For the CDR3, the DNA is TGTGCCAGCAGTGAGAACAGGGGCCGAGGGGGCCGGCCCCAGCATTTT.

This clone appeared a single time. CDR3 coding DNA: TGTGCCAGCACCCCTTCCCCTACAGGATACTATGGCTACACCTTC. This encodes CASTPSPTGYYGYTF. V and J are TRBV28 and TRBJ1-2, with TRBD1 as a possible D gene (5 bases). Germline CDR1 is MDHEN and CDR2 is SYDVKM. This CDR3 has 15 residues. With 7 bases removed from V and 3 bases from J, the gap between germline ends came to 18 bases.

This clone was observed once. The CDR3 here is CASSPGLGTEAFF. The CDR3 coding sequence is TGTGCCAGCTCACCCGGACTGGGCACTGAAGCTTTCTTT. V gene TRBV18 combines with J gene TRBJ1-1; no firm D call. The CDR3 contains 13 residues. CDR1 and CDR2 from the germline V gene are KGHSH and LQKENI. Trimming removed 3 bases at V and 4 bases at J, with 9 bases between. Complete variable domain (other parts from reference TRBV18 and TRBJ1-1): NAGVMQNPRHLVRRRGQEARLRCSPMKGHSHVYWYRQLPEEGLKFMVYLQKENIIDESGMPKERFSAEFPKEGPSILRIQQVVRGDSAAYFCASSPGLGTEAFFGQGTRLTVV.

V gene TRBV11-3 combines with J gene TRBJ2-5, with 9 bases matching TRBD1. CDR1 is SGHNT, CDR2 YENEEA, per germline. CDR3 length equals 15 residues. Trimming took 4 bases from V and 5 from J; bases not matched to a gene: 8. The CDR3 loop reads CASSSGQGGQETQYF. DNA for the CDR3: TGTGCCAGCAGCTCGGGACAGGGTGGACAGGAGACCCAGTACTTC.

This clone was detected a few times. The chain is built from TRBV29-1 and TRBJ2-2; a weak D match, TRBD1 (6 bases). The CDR3 has 13 amino acids. Germline assignment: CDR1 SQVTM and CDR2 ANQGSEA. Trimming pared 4 bases from V and 1 base from J, leaving 7 bases between. The CDR3 sequence is CSVAGQNTGELFF. DNA for the CDR3: TGCAGCGTTGCGGGACAGAACACCGGGGAGCTGTTTTTT.

The V and J genes are TRBV14 and TRBJ2-3; TRBD2 agrees at 14 bases. The CDR3 consists of 20 residues. Trimming at V came to 4 bases and at J to 3 bases, leaving 15 bases not matched to a gene. Germline-derived CDR1 and CDR2 are SGHDN and FVKESK. CDR3: CASSRGLAGGYLDLTDTQYF. The DNA for the CDR3 is TGTGCCAGCAGCCGCGGACTAGCGGGGGGTTATTTAGATTTGACAGATACGCAGTATTTT.